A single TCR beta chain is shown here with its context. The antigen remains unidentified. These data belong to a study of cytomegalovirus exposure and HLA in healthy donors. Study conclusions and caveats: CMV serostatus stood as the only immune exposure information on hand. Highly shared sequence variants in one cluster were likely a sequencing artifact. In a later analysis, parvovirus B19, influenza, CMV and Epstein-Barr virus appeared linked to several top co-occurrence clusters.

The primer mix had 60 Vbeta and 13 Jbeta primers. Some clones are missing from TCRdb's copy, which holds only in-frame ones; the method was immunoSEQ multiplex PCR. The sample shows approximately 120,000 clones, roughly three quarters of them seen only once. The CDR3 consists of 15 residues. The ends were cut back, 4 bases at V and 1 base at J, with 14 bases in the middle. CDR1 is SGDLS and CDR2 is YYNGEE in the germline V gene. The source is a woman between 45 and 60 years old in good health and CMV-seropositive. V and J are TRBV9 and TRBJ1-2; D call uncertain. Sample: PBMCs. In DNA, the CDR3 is TGTGCCAGCAGCCCGGAGGTGGCAGTTAACTATGGCTACACCTTC. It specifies CASSPEVAVNYGYTF.